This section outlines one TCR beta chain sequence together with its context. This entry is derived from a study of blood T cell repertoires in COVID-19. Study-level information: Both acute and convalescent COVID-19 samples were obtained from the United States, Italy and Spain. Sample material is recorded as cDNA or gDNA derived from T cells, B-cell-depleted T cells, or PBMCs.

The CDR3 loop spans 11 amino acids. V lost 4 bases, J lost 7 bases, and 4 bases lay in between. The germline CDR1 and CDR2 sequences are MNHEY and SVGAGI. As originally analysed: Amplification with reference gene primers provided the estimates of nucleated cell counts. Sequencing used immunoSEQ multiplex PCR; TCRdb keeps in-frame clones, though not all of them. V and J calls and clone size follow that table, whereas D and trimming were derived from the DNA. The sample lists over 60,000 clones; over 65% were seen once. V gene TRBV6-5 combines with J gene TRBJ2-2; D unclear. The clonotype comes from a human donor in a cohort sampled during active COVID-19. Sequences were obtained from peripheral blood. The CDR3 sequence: CASSSGGELFF. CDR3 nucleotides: TGTGCCAGCAGTTCGGGCGGGGAGCTGTTTTTT.